These 6 T cell receptor beta chains were all obtained from the same sample, sequenced in a study of cytomegalovirus exposure and HLA in healthy donors. The PCR used 60 Vbeta and 13 Jbeta primers. Clones were read by immunoSEQ multiplex PCR, and TCRdb kept only the in-frame ones, dropping some. The sample yields about 150,000 clones, approximately 70% seen once. The sample taken for sequencing was PBMCs. These receptors were taken from a woman aged 18-29 years in good health and CMV-seropositive.

The chain combines TRBV4-1 with TRBJ2-1; TRBD1 agrees at 8 bases. Germline CDR1 reads MGHRA; CDR2 reads YSYEKL. This CDR3 is built from 13 residues. Trimming removed 4 bases from V and 7 bases from J; junction bases left unmatched: 3. This CDR3 is CASSRQGSNEQFF. The CDR3 nucleotides read TGCGCCAGCAGCCGACAGGGGTCTAATGAGCAGTTCTTC.

This chain links TRBV7-2 with TRBJ1-1; no reliable D call. Germline V CDR1 and CDR2: SGHTA, FQGNSA. The CDR3 is 13 residues long. V lost 3 bases and J lost 8, with 13 bases in between. CDR3 DNA sequence: TGTGCCAGCAGCTTTATCGAGTTGGGCGAAGCTTTCTTT. Translating it yields CASSFIELGEAFF. The complete variable domain, with remaining parts taken from reference TRBV7-2 and TRBJ1-1, reads GAGVSQSPSNKVTEKGKDVELRCDPISGHTALYWYRQSLGQGLEFLIYFQGNSAPDKSGLPSDRFSAERTGGSVSTLTIQRTQQEDSAVYLCASSFIELGEAFFGQGTRLTVV.

This CDR3 is CASSVRDRERGNTIYF. DNA of the CDR3: TGTGCCAGCAGCGTCCGGGACAGGGAAAGAGGAAACACCATATATTTT. The chain is built from TRBV9 and TRBJ1-3; 9 positions agree with TRBD1. The ends lost 2 bases at V and 4 bases at J; junction bases unmatched: 7. CDR3 length equals 16 residues. The germline CDR1 and CDR2 sequences are SGDLS and YYNGEE.

The chain employs TRBV2 and TRBJ2-1, with 9 bases fitting TRBD1. Germline V gene sequence: CDR1 SNHLY, CDR2 FYNNEI. V gave up 7 bases and J gave up 12 bases; unmatched junction bases: 13. The CDR3 totals 14 residues. Here the CDR3 DNA reads TGTGCCAGCAAGGGACAGGGCCCTAGTCGGGCGCAGTTCTTC. Amino acids: CASKGQGPSRAQFF.

Regarding this clone: An end of the junction does not agree with germline; a read error may underlie this. The chain combines TRBV23-1 with TRBJ2-6, with a tentative D call TRBD1 (5 bases). TRBV23-1 counts as an open reading frame of uncertain function. This CDR3 is built from 15 residues. The chain's CDR3 is CASSVGNPGASVLTF. CDR3 nucleotides: TGCGCCAGCAGTGTAGGGAACCCTGGGGCCAGCGTCCTGACTTTC.

This clone has only a few counts. The same CDR3 arises from other DNA sequences in this sample as well. The V call is TRBV28, the J call TRBJ2-7; perhaps TRBD2 as D (5 bases). V was pared by 6 bases and J by 3 bases, with 9 bases between. The CDR3 loop spans 12 amino acids. The germline gives CDR1 MDHEN, CDR2 SYDVKM. In DNA, the CDR3 is TGTGCCAGCAGCTCAACTAGCTACGAGCAGTACTTC. Amino acid sequence: CASSSTSYEQYF.